This T cell receptor beta chain came from a study of blood T cell repertoires in COVID-19. Germline-derived CDR1 and CDR2 are SGDLS and YYNGEE. The CDR3 is 18 amino acids. V lost 4 bases, J lost 5 bases, and 24 bases lay in between. The authors' processing: Nucleated cell counts were estimated from reference gene primer amplification. This table comes from immunoSEQ multiplex PCR, and its TCRdb copy is limited to in-frame clones, with some not included. Clonal size and the V and J genes are those of that table, whereas D and trimming came from the DNA. The table lists a few hundred thousand clones, roughly 89% of them singletons. The study assigned cohorts using participant-reported clinical history.

The clonotype originates from a man between 18 and 29 years old with acute COVID-19. The rearrangement uses TRBV9 and TRBJ2-2; weak D call: TRBD1 (5 bases). The sample consisted of PBMCs or T cells enriched from blood (not recorded which). The CDR3 loop is CASSSSTGTSLGTGELFF. The CDR3 coding sequence is TGTGCCAGCAGCAGCTCAACAGGCACCAGTTTAGGTACCGGGGAGCTGTTTTTT.